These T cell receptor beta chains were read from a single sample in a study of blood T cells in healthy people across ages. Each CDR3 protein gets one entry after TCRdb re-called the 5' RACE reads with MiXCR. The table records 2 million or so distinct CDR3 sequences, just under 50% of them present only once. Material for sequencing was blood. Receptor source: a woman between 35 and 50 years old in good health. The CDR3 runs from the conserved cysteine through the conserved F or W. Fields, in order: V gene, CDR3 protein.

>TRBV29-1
CSVVSADHWNEQYF
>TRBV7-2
CASSLRLAGGYNEQYF
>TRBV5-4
CASSLDARIEQYF
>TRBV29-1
CSLRTSGIYNEQYF
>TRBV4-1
CASSQARGGGTKTQYF
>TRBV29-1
CSVSGDGSNQPQHF
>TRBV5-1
CASSLVAGVIGTQYF
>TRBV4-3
CASSQDWGDGYTF
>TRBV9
CASSQGEGRGETQYF
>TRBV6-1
CASSEERQSGAQYF
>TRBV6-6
CASKAGGLDEQFF
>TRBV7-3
CASSLMGQTTDTQYF
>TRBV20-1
CSAKVQASGREQFF
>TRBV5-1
CASSFAAGDGYTF
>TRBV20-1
CSANRGPANEKLFF
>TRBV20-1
CSASEIAGGLVVEQYF
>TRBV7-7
CASSPGQARYNEQFF
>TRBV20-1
CSARDHDRDKYTEAFF
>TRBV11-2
CASSLVNRAGEQYF
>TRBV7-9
CASSSRGGTGLTDTQYF
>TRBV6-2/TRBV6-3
CASRTIKRTFF
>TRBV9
CASSLSGALVETQYF
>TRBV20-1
CSASPLAGGSTDTQYF
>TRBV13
CASSNILAGEGNYGYTF
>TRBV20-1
CSARDGGVLNTEAFF
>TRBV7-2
CASSLGVGGDQETQYF
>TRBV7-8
CASSSGRNSYEQYF
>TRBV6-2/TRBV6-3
CASSPPRGVDEQYF
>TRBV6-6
CASSSLPSRGETQYF
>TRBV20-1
CSASIEVLAKNIQYF
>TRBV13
CPSSTGRQTNEKLFF
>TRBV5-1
CASSLVGTDNGYTF
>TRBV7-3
CASSLSSQNGAEGYTF
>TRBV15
CATRLTSGGPLQETQYF
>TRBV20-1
CSALSGRGRTYEQYF
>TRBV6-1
CASSELKSEQYF
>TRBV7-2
CASSSGGVNTGELFF
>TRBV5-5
CASSLRDVTDTQYF